One TCR beta chain is described in this entry. This clonotype was counted once. Its antigen is still unknown. Within one base of it there is no much larger clone, and no base qualities were kept. One read offers little support. Ficoll-Paque density gradient centrifugation was the method used to isolate PBMCs. This sample was taken from a study of T-cell memory formation after mild COVID-19 (dated by TCRdb to 2020 to 2023). As for the study more broadly: TCR sequence clusters from the two donors were found to be largely donor specific. In a couple of donors, T-cell clones that expanded and contracted after mild COVID-19 were tracked by sequencing TCRalpha and TCRbeta repertoires over time. The cohort was made up of two young adult volunteers, one female and one male, who were previously healthy. Summary of the overall study and its limitations: SARS-CoV-2 specificity of the second-wave clones peaking on day 37 was not confirmed. Contracting CD4+ clones were found mainly in CM and EM memory subsets, while CD8+ clones were enriched in EMRA. Some responding clones were detected in pre-infection memory, which suggested that pre-existing cross-reactive memory T cells had joined the SARS-CoV-2 response. Balanced CD4/CD8 phenotypes were observed for clones contracting from day 15 to 85, whereas a bias towards CD4+ was observed for a second wave of clones expanding from day 15 to 37. The study included only a couple of mild cases, and larger cohorts that include severe cases with pre-infection samples were judged to be necessary.

The germline V gene (reference sequence) specifies DFQATT as CDR1 and SNEGSKA as CDR2. The CDR3 measures 11 amino acids from cysteine to phenylalanine. This entry keeps only the CDR3 DNA: 33 bases, framed from base 1. The junction carries 5 bases between V and J, which are trimmed by 1 base and 6 bases respectively. Reads for this sample came from an Illumina NovaSeq 6000. TCRalpha and TCRbeta cDNA libraries were built by 5'RACE with constant-segment primers, adding sample barcodes and unique molecular identifiers. RNA was extracted from every sample with Trizol reagent. Library amplification was performed in two PCR steps, and a second sample barcode and Illumina TruSeq adapters were introduced in the second step. Libraries were sequenced on an Illumina NovaSeq with 2 x 150 bp paired-end reads. In the source study's methods: The reads were demultiplexed and collapsed into UMI-guided consensus sequences using migec v1.2.7. Using mixcr v2.1.11, UMI consensuses were aligned to TRA and TRB V and J templates and then assembled into clonotypes. A clonotype was counted as expanded or contracted only when both edgeR and NoisET called the clonotype significant, with the noise models trained on biological replicates. edgeR calls used a false discovery rate-adjusted p below 0.01 and a log2 fold-change threshold of 1. As an exploratory analysis of dynamics, PCA with hierarchical clustering was applied to max-normalized trajectories of the 1000 most abundant clonotypes. Separately sequenced CD4+ and CD8+ repertoires were used to assign a CD4 or CD8 phenotype to each responding clone. Clones were called with MiXCR by TCRdb after fastp trimmed the public reads at Q25, and only in-frame beta chains were retained. Every CDR3 protein is listed once, alongside the most common genes and DNA of its rows. What appears here as the V and J calls and clone size reflects TCRdb's work, not the paper's. Recorded for this sample are 300,000 to 400,000 distinct CDR3 sequences; 13% to 15% of them occurred a single time. The top ten clonotypes cover under 25% of the sample.

The sample was PBMCs or a T cell subset sorted from them (not recorded which). This TCR derives from a man aged 18 to 30 who had mild COVID-19 (a few samples of this study predate the infection). The sample titles of this study are shuffled in the database, so cell type and time point are left out; the donor was told from shared clones. The rearrangement combines TRBV20-1 with TRBJ2-3; no confident D gene assignment can be made. Read as DNA, the sequence is TGCAGTGCTAGAGTGTACGATACGCAGTATTTT. It translates to CSARVYDTQYF.